The rows below give T cell receptor beta chains drawn from one sample of a study of cytomegalovirus exposure and HLA in healthy donors. Profiled with immunoSEQ multiplex PCR; TCRdb holds only in-frame clones, not every one. The data show roughly 100,000 clones, roughly four fifths seen once. Sequencing was done on a sample of PBMCs. The receptors were sampled from a man aged 30 to 39 in good health and CMV-seropositive. CDR3s include the opening cysteine and the closing phenylalanine or tryptophan. The D gene is left open where the match is weak. Part of the rows lack a size; the others show once, few, many or a class for expanded clones.

clone size,J gene,V gene,D gene,CDR3 DNA,CDR3 protein
NA,TRBJ1-6,TRBV2,NA,TGTGCCAGCAGTGTTTTCAAAGGAGGTTCACCCCTCCACTTT,CASSVFKGGSPLHF
NA,TRBJ2-3,TRBV27,TRBD1,TGTGCCAGCAGTTCCCGGGACAGGGGAGGGGGCCCCCCAGATACGCAGTATTTT,CASSSRDRGGGPPDTQYF
NA,TRBJ2-1,TRBV28,TRBD2,TGTGCCAGCAGTCACCTAGCGGGGGATAATGAGCAGTTCTTC,CASSHLAGDNEQFF
NA,TRBJ1-4,TRBV29-1,NA,TGCAGCGCCTTAAGGGTACAGGGCCCTAATGAAAAACTGTTTTTT,CSALRVQGPNEKLFF
NA,TRBJ2-7,TRBV18,NA,TGTGCCAGCTCACCAGTCGAGATCTACGAGCAGTACTTC,CASSPVEIYEQYF
NA,TRBJ2-1,TRBV5-6,TRBD1,TGTGCCAGCAGACAGGGGGGCCAGGCCACCCAGTTCTTC,CASRQGGQATQFF
NA,TRBJ2-5,TRBV30,NA,TGTGCCTGGATCCGAAAAGAGGGAGTGAAGACCCAGTACTTC,CAWIRKEGVKTQYF
few,TRBJ1-4,TRBV28,NA,TGTGCCAGCAGTTCGGGGGTAGAAAAACTGTTTTTT,CASSSGVEKLFF
NA,TRBJ2-7,TRBV6-6,NA,TGTGCCAGCAGTGCGGGTTCTAGGGTTACCTACGAGCAGTACTTC,CASSAGSRVTYEQYF
once,TRBJ1-2,TRBV7-9,TRBD1,TGTGCCAGCAGCCGCTTGCCGGGACAGGGAGTGGGTAACTATGGCTACACCTTC,CASSRLPGQGVGNYGYTF
NA,TRBJ2-3,TRBV6-1,TRBD1,TGTGCCAGCAGGACAGGGTTCGACACAGATACGCAGTATTTT,CASRTGFDTDTQYF
NA,TRBJ2-2,TRBV5-1,TRBD2,TGCGCCAGCAGCTATAGCGGGAGGCAAAACACCGGGGAGCTGTTTTTT,CASSYSGRQNTGELFF
NA,TRBJ2-7,TRBV4-1,TRBD1,TGCGCCAGCAGCCAACCGGACAGGGGAACCTACGAGCAGTACTTC,CASSQPDRGTYEQYF
NA,TRBJ2-1,TRBV9,NA,TGTGCCAGCAGCGTAGCTCCACAGGGCAGCAATGAGCAGTTCTTC,CASSVAPQGSNEQFF
once,TRBJ2-7,TRBV28,TRBD1,TGTGCCAGCAGTTTATACTCAGGGGGTGGGAGCTCCTACGAGCAGTACTTC,CASSLYSGGGSSYEQYF
NA,TRBJ2-1,TRBV27,NA,TGTGCCAGCAGTTTCCTCGGGGAGGGGGACGTCAATGAGCAGTTCTTC,CASSFLGEGDVNEQFF
NA,TRBJ1-5,TRBV7-6,NA,TGTGCCAGCAGCTCCCTAAATCAGCCCCAGCATTTT,CASSSLNQPQHF
NA,TRBJ1-5,TRBV4-1,TRBD1,TGCGCCAGCAGCCTGAGACAGGGGGTAGATCAGCCCCAGCATTTT,CASSLRQGVDQPQHF
NA,TRBJ1-5,TRBV7-9,NA,TGTGCCAGCAGCTTTGCAGTTACCCAGCCCCAGCATTTT,CASSFAVTQPQHF
NA,TRBJ1-6,TRBV5-6,NA,TGTGCCAGCAGCTTGCGGGGAAGTAATTCACCCCTCCACTTT,CASSLRGSNSPLHF
NA,TRBJ2-1,TRBV18,NA,TGTGCCAGCTCGCGGGACCGAGCCTACAATGAGCAGTTCTTC,CASSRDRAYNEQFF
NA,TRBJ2-7,TRBV18,TRBD1,TGTGCCAGCTCAGAATACAGGGGCGACGAGCAGTACTTC,CASSEYRGDEQYF
once,TRBJ1-5,TRBV28,TRBD1,TGTGCCAGCGGGCGGACAGGGGTTCATACGCCCCAGCATTTT,CASGRTGVHTPQHF
NA,TRBJ2-5,TRBV7-9,TRBD2,TGTGCCAGCAGCACTGGACTAGCGGGACAAGAGACCCAGTACTTC,CASSTGLAGQETQYF
few,TRBJ2-1,TRBV2,TRBD2,TGTGCCAGCAGTTACTCGGGACTAGCGGGAGTCTACAATGAGCAGTTCTTC,CASSYSGLAGVYNEQFF
NA,TRBJ1-4,TRBV11-2,NA,TGTGCCAGCAGCTTGGGAGGGATAGGAGAAAAACTGTTTTTT,CASSLGGIGEKLFF
NA,TRBJ2-1,TRBV10-1,NA,TGCGCCAGCATGGGGGGGGGACAGGACCACAATGAGCAGTTCTTC,CASMGGGQDHNEQFF
NA,TRBJ1-1,TRBV9,TRBD1,TGTGCCAGCAGCGTAGACCCAGGGGGCACTGAAGCTTTCTTT,CASSVDPGGTEAFF
NA,TRBJ1-2,TRBV11-2,TRBD1,TGTGCCAGCAGCTCCCAATTTTTCGGGACAGGATCATCTAAGGGCGGCTACACCTTC,CASSSQFFGTGSSKGGYTF
once,TRBJ2-5,TRBV5-4,TRBD1,TGTGCCAGCAGCGCTGGGACAGGGGGGCGGGAGACCCAGTACTTC,CASSAGTGGRETQYF
NA,TRBJ1-5,TRBV28,TRBD1,TGTGCCAGCAGCAATACAGGGGGCGTAGGACAGCCCCAGCATTTT,CASSNTGGVGQPQHF
few,TRBJ2-7,TRBV7-8,TRBD1,TGTGCCAGCAGCTCCAGACCCCCGGGACAGGGGCTCTACGAGCAGTACTTC,CASSSRPPGQGLYEQYF
few,TRBJ1-5,TRBV28,TRBD1,TGTGCCAGCCGAAGACAGGGGAGGGTGGTCAATCAGCCCCAGCATTTT,CASRRQGRVVNQPQHF
NA,TRBJ2-3,TRBV10-1,NA,TGCGCCAGTCAGGGTGCCACAGATACGCAGTATTTT,CASQGATDTQYF
NA,TRBJ2-7,TRBV9,TRBD1,TGTGCCAGCAGCCCCGGGACAGGCTACGAGCAGTACTTC,CASSPGTGYEQYF
NA,TRBJ1-2,TRBV7-9,NA,TGTGCCAGCAGCTTTGACCAGGAAGGGGCGGCCTTC,CASSFDQEGAAF
NA,TRBJ1-1,TRBV7-2,NA,TGTGCCAGCAGCTTATGGGCGGGGGGCGCCGACACTGAAGCTTTCTTT,CASSLWAGGADTEAFF
NA,TRBJ2-7,TRBV19,NA,TGTGCCAGTAGCATCCCTCGACTGGGTCACGAGCAGTACTTC,CASSIPRLGHEQYF
NA,TRBJ2-5,TRBV7-2,NA,TGTGCCAGCAGCTCAAGTCAGGGAGGAGAGACCCAGTACTTC,CASSSSQGGETQYF
NA,TRBJ2-4,TRBV5-4,TRBD1,TGTGCCAGCAGCTTCAGGGGGCTATCAAACATTCAGTACTTC,CASSFRGLSNIQYF
NA,TRBJ2-3,TRBV19,TRBD2,TGTGCCAGTAGTATAGATCCGGGACTAGCGGGAAATACGCAGTATTTT,CASSIDPGLAGNTQYF
NA,TRBJ2-7,TRBV2,TRBD1,TGTGCCAGCAAAGGCCGGGGACAGGGGGGCCCATACGAGCAGTACTTC,CASKGRGQGGPYEQYF
once,TRBJ2-1,TRBV10-3,TRBD2,TGTGCCATCAAGCGGGGCGCTAACAATGAGCAGTTCTTC,CAIKRGANNEQFF
NA,TRBJ1-5,TRBV30,TRBD1,TGTGCCTGGGCTGGACAGGGTAATCAGCCCCAGCATTTT,CAWAGQGNQPQHF
NA,TRBJ2-3,TRBV19,NA,TGTGCCAGCCATGGGGGACTTCACACAGATACGCAGTATTTT,CASHGGLHTDTQYF
few,TRBJ2-7,TRBV25-1,NA,TGTGCCAGCAGTGTTGGAGACGAGCAGTACTTC,CASSVGDEQYF
NA,TRBJ2-7,TRBV18,NA,TGTGCCAGCTCCCGAGGGGGGGGCCCCACCTACGAGCAGTACTTC,CASSRGGGPTYEQYF
NA,TRBJ1-2,TRBV18,NA,TGTGCCAGCTCATCAGGACAGAGCTATGGCTACACCTTC,CASSSGQSYGYTF
NA,TRBJ2-3,TRBV30,NA,TGTGCCTGGAGTGCTACTAGAAGCACAGATACGCAGTATTTT,CAWSATRSTDTQYF
NA,TRBJ2-1,TRBV6-1,NA,TGTGCCAGCAGTGTCTCCAGGGGCAGTGCTGAGCCCTCCTACAATGAGCAGTTCTTC,CASSVSRGSAEPSYNEQFF
NA,TRBJ1-1,TRBV7-2,TRBD1,TGTGCCAGCAGCCCCTGGGGCAGGGGGCGAAGGGCGGGCACTGAAGCTTTCTTT,CASSPWGRGRRAGTEAFF
NA,TRBJ2-1,TRBV18,NA,TGTGCCAGCTCACCACCGGTCGCGGTTGGTGAGCAGTTCTTC,CASSPPVAVGEQFF
once,TRBJ2-2,TRBV5-4,TRBD2,TGTGCCAGCAGCTTGGCTAGCGGGAGGGCCGCCGGGGAGCTGTTTTTT,CASSLASGRAAGELFF